The 14 T cell receptor beta chains listed next were all sequenced from one sample in a study of post-analysis software for immune sequencing data. Study findings and constraints: About five TRBV segments, including TRBV5-6, TRBV5-1 and TRBV20-1, were more frequent in patients than controls.

These TCRs are of unknown antigen specificity. Unique molecular identifiers were present in the TCR beta cDNA libraries. A single record per CDR3 protein comes from TCRdb applying MiXCR to the PCR reads. The sample holds around 710,000 distinct CDR3 sequences, 40% to 55% seen once. Sequenced sample: blood. The source is a girl aged 5 to 17 with multiple sclerosis.

This clonotype was seen only a few times. The chain joins TRBV7-8 to TRBJ2-1, with D unclear. The CDR3 spans 16 residues. Trimming shortened V by 2 bases and J by 8 bases, and 19 bases separated the two germline ends. Germline CDR1 SGHVS, CDR2 FQNEAQ. This CDR3 reads CASSLSANPIWDEQFF. CDR3 sequence (DNA): TGTGCCAGCAGCTTATCGGCCAATCCCATATGGGATGAGCAGTTCTTC.

This chain connects TRBV12-3 or TRBV12-4 to TRBJ2-5; D possibly matches TRBD1 or TRBD2 (6 bases each). The CDR3 has 16 amino acids. V was cut by 6 bases and J by 4 bases, with 21 bases left in between. CDR3 region: CASRGGPTGIGETQYF. CDR3 in DNA: TGTGCCAGCAGGGGGGGACCCACAGGGATCGGAGAGACCCAGTACTTC.

The rearrangement links TRBV6-1 to TRBJ2-1; D is unclear. V dropped 7 bases and J dropped 0 bases, with 13 bases sitting between them. Germline V gene lookup returns CDR1 MNHNS and CDR2 SASEGT. The CDR3 sequence is 15 residues long. In DNA form, the CDR3 reads TGTGCCAGCATGGCGGCCCTGGTCTCCTACAATGAGCAGTTCTTC. It translates to CASMAALVSYNEQFF.

The J gene is TRBJ2-6, the V gene TRBV12-3 or TRBV12-4; 9 positions match TRBD1. There are 18 residues in the CDR3. The junction had 9 bases not matched to a gene; V was cut back by 6 bases and J by 0 bases. CDR3 protein: CASSPLGQGISGANVLTF. CDR3 bases: TGTGCCAGCAGCCCCCTCGGACAGGGGATCTCTGGGGCCAACGTCCTGACTTTC.

CDR3 sequence: CSATRGGLGYEQYF. In DNA form, the CDR3 reads TGCAGTGCTACTAGGGGAGGCTTAGGATACGAGCAGTACTTC. The chain joins TRBV20-1 to TRBJ2-7; tentatively, D is TRBD2 (6 bases). V was clipped by 4 bases and J by 4 bases, with 17 bases between them. The CDR3 loop spans 14 amino acids. Germline CDR1 and CDR2: DFQATT and SNEGSKA (reference sequence).

The chain recombines TRBV7-2 with TRBJ2-3; no clear D. Trimming pared 1 base from V and 0 bases from J, leaving 11 bases between. The V gene's germline CDR1 is SGHTA and CDR2 FQGNSA. This CDR3 comprises 16 residues. CDR3 sequence: CASSLGSSASTDTQYF. As DNA, the CDR3 is TGTGCCAGCAGCTTAGGCTCGTCGGCTAGCACAGATACGCAGTATTTT.

This sequence joins TRBV4-3 and TRBJ2-7; D possibly corresponds to TRBD2 (5 bases). The CDR3 spans 14 residues. Looked up from germline, CDR1 is LGHNA and CDR2 is YSLEER. V was trimmed by 4 bases and J by 2 bases, leaving 12 bases between them. In DNA, the CDR3 is TGCGCCAGCAGCCCTTGGGCGGGTGCCTACGAGCAGTACTTC. This translates into CASSPWAGAYEQYF.

This clonotype has only a few counts. The chain has TRBV5-1 and TRBJ1-1, with D hard to call. V lost 6 bases and J lost 1, with 4 bases in between. CDR1 and CDR2 from the germline V gene are SGHRS and YFSETQ. The CDR3 sequence is 11 residues long. This chain's CDR3 is CASNTNTEAFF. CDR3 DNA sequence: TGCGCCAGCAACACGAACACTGAAGCTTTCTTT.

The rearrangement joins TRBV27 to TRBJ1-2, with D hard to call. V was shortened by 0 bases and J by 0 bases, with 8 bases between the two germline ends. The CDR3 runs 15 residues. The germline gives CDR1 MNHEY, CDR2 SMNVEV (reference sequence). CDR3 sequence: CASSLSAYSNYGYTF. As DNA, the CDR3 is TGTGCCAGCAGTTTATCGGCGTATTCTAACTATGGCTACACCTTC.

In this sample, this clonotype turned up many times. The chain uses TRBV7-8 and TRBJ2-7, with 7 bases matching TRBD2. V shed 1 base and J 3 bases; nucleotides not matched to a gene: 3. Per germline, CDR1 SGHVS and CDR2 FQNEAQ. The CDR3 spans 14 residues. Here the CDR3 reads CASSLGLAVYEQYF. The CDR3, as DNA: TGTGCCAGCAGCTTAGGGCTAGCGGTCTACGAGCAGTACTTC.

The J gene is TRBJ2-5, the V gene TRBV5-5; D may match TRBD1 or TRBD2 (5 bases each). Germline V lookup: CDR1 SGHKS, CDR2 YYEKEE (reference sequence). This CDR3 contains 15 residues. Trimming removed 4 bases from V and 1 base from J, with 14 bases in between. CDR3 sequence reads: CASSPRDGPQETQYF. In DNA form, the CDR3 reads TGTGCCAGCAGCCCCCGGGACGGACCCCAAGAGACCCAGTACTTC.

The J gene is TRBJ2-3, the V gene TRBV12-3 or TRBV12-4; no reliable D call. Trimming cost V 6 bases and J 1 base, with 14 bases left between them. The CDR3 spans 15 residues. The CDR3 loop is CASSHPGLGTDTQYF. The DNA of the CDR3 is TGTGCCAGCAGCCACCCGGGTCTCGGCACAGATACGCAGTATTTT.

This clonotype was detected once. Because it lacks the conserved phenylalanine or tryptophan at the end, this CDR3 is likely a read error. This chain joins TRBV5-1 and TRBJ2-6, with D perhaps assigned TRBD1 or TRBD2 (5 bases each). Germline V gene sequence: CDR1 SGHRS, CDR2 YFSETQ. The CDR3 extends over 18 amino acids. V lost 0 bases, J lost 4 bases, and 17 bases lay in between. Written as DNA, the CDR3 is TGCGCCAGCAGCTTGGAGGTTTTATGGGGGTCCGGGGCCAACGTCCTGACTTAC. Protein sequence: CASSLEVLWGSGANVLTY.

In this sample, this clonotype turned up a few times. This sequence joins TRBV6-1 and TRBJ2-4; 7 bases agree with TRBD2. V lost 2 bases to trimming and J lost 8 bases; unmatched junction nucleotides: 9. The CDR3 runs 15 residues. Germline V gene sequence: CDR1 MNHNS, CDR2 SASEGT. CDR3 loop: CASSERRLAGDIQYF. The DNA for the CDR3 is TGTGCCAGCAGTGAACGCAGACTGGCGGGGGACATTCAGTACTTC.